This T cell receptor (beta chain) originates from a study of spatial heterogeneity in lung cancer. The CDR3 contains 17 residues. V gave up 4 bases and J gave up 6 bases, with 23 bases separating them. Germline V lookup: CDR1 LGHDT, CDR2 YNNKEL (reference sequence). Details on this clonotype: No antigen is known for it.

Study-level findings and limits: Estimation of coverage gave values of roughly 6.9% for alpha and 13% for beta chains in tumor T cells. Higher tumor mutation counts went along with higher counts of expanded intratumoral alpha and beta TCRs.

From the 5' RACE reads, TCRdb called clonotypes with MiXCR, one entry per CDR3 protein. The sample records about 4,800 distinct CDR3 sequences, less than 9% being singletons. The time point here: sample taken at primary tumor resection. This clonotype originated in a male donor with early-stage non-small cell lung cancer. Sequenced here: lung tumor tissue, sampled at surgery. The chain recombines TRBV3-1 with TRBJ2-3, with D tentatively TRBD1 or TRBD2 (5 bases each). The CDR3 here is CASSPSPGLASSDTQYF. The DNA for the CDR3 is TGTGCCAGCAGCCCTTCCCCGGGGCTAGCCTCCTCGGATACGCAGTATTTT.